Shown below are 18 T cell receptor beta chains from a single sample sequenced in a study of control samples from healthy donors and cancer patients. Clones were read by immunoSEQ multiplex PCR, and TCRdb kept only the in-frame ones, dropping some. The repertoire holds 70,000 to 80,000 clones, with roughly 89% as singletons. The sample comprised PBMCs. The receptors derive from a woman between 50 and 59 years old with colorectal cancer.

The J gene is TRBJ2-5, the V gene TRBV30; the D is unclear. Trimming removed 3 bases from V and 1 base from J, with 9 bases in between. The germline V gene encodes CDR1 GTSNPN and CDR2 SVGIG (reference sequence). CDR3 length equals 13 residues. CDR3 nucleotides: TGTGCCTGGAGCCGGGTCTTCCAAGAGACCCAGTACTTC. It encodes CAWSRVFQETQYF.

The CDR3 DNA is TGTGCCAGCAGCCACGGAGAGACCCAGTACTTC. It yields the protein CASSHGETQYF. The chain joins TRBV3-1 (or the pseudogene TRBV3-2) to TRBJ2-5; D call uncertain. The CDR3 spans 11 residues. CDR1 LGHDT and CDR2 YNNKEL come from the germline V gene (reference sequence). The V end was cut by 3 bases, the J end by 4 bases, with 3 bases between.

The chain carries TRBV6-2 or TRBV6-3 and TRBJ1-2; tentative D call: TRBD1 (5 bases). V shed 0 bases and J shed 4 bases, with 21 bases lying between them. The CDR3 spans 18 residues. Germline CDR1 MNHEY, CDR2 SVGEGT. The CDR3 bases are TGTGCCAGCAGTTACTCGACTGTATGGGGCGCCGGCCTCTATGGCTACACCTTC. Translated: CASSYSTVWGAGLYGYTF.

The chain is built from TRBV3-1 (or the pseudogene TRBV3-2) and TRBJ2-3; TRBD1 aligns across 11 bases. This CDR3 contains 15 residues. The germline CDR1 and CDR2 sequences are LGHDT and YNNKEL (reference sequence). Germline trimming cut 2 bases from V and 6 bases from J; bases unmatched to any gene: 4. CDR3 protein: CASSQSGQGADTQYF. CDR3 coding DNA: TGTGCCAGCAGCCAATCTGGACAGGGGGCTGATACGCAGTATTTT.

This clone was detected only a few times. The chain carries TRBV28 and TRBJ2-7; D is uncertain. CDR3 length: 13 amino acids. V lost 3 bases and J 2 bases, leaving 8 bases between the germline ends. Germline CDR1 and CDR2: MDHEN and SYDVKM. CDR3 in DNA: TGTGCCAGCAGTTTTTACGGAACCTACGAGCAGTACGTC. Translating gives CASSFYGTYEQYV.

This clone was picked up one time. The chain recombines TRBV6-5 with TRBJ1-1; 9 nucleotides agree with TRBD1. The J segment lost 7 bases and the V segment lost 8 bases, leaving 14 bases of the junction unmatched. The CDR3 sequence is 15 residues long. Germline CDR1 reads MNHEY; CDR2 reads SVGAGI. CDR3 nucleotide sequence: TGTGCCAGCCTACCCTCCCGGACAGGGGAAAATGAAGCTTTCTTT. The encoded protein is CASLPSRTGENEAFF.

The rearrangement links TRBV7-9 to TRBJ1-4, with 7 bases matching TRBD1. V shed 5 bases, J shed 10 bases, and the junction held 16 bases outside the gene matches. The length of the CDR3 is 16 residues. Germline CDR1 and CDR2: SEHNR and FQNEAQ (reference sequence). CDR3 bases: TGTGCCAGCAGCCAGGGACAGTCTGTTGGCGTCGGAAAACTGTTTTTT. Translated, it gives CASSQGQSVGVGKLFF.

Regarding this clone: The same CDR3 arises from other DNA sequences in this sample as well. This chain links TRBV12-5 with TRBJ1-2; D remains unclear. This CDR3 region has 16 residues. Germline lookup yields CDR1 LGHNT and CDR2 FRNRAP. Trimming removed 0 bases at V and 4 bases at J, with 15 bases between. CDR3 residues: CASGLVPAGSSYGYTF. DNA for the CDR3: TGTGCTAGTGGTTTGGTACCCGCCGGAAGCTCCTATGGCTACACCTTC.

This chain connects TRBV5-1 to TRBJ2-3; no clear D gene. This CDR3 contains 15 residues. Trimming removed 0 bases at V and 2 bases at J, with 10 bases between. CDR1 is SGHRS and CDR2 is YFSETQ in the germline V gene. CDR3 DNA sequence: TGCGCCAGCAGCTTGGTTGGCTCCACCACAGATACGCAGTATTTT. It encodes CASSLVGSTTDTQYF. The full variable domain, rest sourced from reference TRBV5-1 and TRBJ2-3, is KAGVTQTPRYLIKTRGQQVTLSCSPISGHRSVSWYQQTPGQGLQFLFEYFSETQRNKGNFPGRFSGRQFSNSRSEMNVSTLELGDSALYLCASSLVGSTTDTQYFGPGTRLTVL.

The chain is built from TRBV3-1 (or the pseudogene TRBV3-2) and TRBJ1-1; maybe TRBD1 (5 bases). CDR3 length: 14 amino acids. Germline V gene sequence: CDR1 LGHDT, CDR2 YNNKEL (reference sequence). V lost 4 bases and J 4 bases, leaving 13 bases between the germline ends. CDR3 residues: CASSPPGRGTEAFF. The CDR3 DNA sequence: TGTGCCAGCAGCCCCCCAGGGCGGGGCACTGAAGCTTTCTTT.

This sequence joins TRBV6-1 and TRBJ1-5; 8 bases agree with TRBD1. The CDR3 loop spans 18 amino acids. Unmatched junction bases numbered 16, after V lost 4 bases and J lost 5 bases. CDR1 MNHNS and CDR2 SASEGT come from the germline V gene. In nucleotides, the CDR3 is TGTGCCAGCAGTGCCCGGACAGGGAGAAGAGTCGGGGATCAGCCCCAGCATTTT. As protein: CASSARTGRRVGDQPQHF.

This rearrangement joins TRBV5-3 to TRBJ1-6; no reliable D call. TRBV5-3 counts as an open reading frame of uncertain function. The CDR3 totals 15 residues. Trimming shortened V by 2 bases and J by 0 bases, and 6 bases separated the two germline ends. CDR3 protein: CARSFWTSYNSPLHF. The CDR3 nucleotides are TGTGCCAGAAGCTTTTGGACCTCCTATAATTCACCCCTCCACTTT.

This chain connects TRBV6-4 to TRBJ1-4, with D possibly being TRBD1 (6 bases). Germline-derived CDR1 and CDR2 are MRHNA and SNTAGT. The CDR3 sequence is 15 residues long. V was pared by 5 bases and J by 3 bases, with 13 bases between. CDR3 in amino acids: CASSPTGTANEKLFF. The CDR3 coding sequence is TGTGCCAGCAGTCCTACAGGGACGGCTAATGAAAAACTGTTTTTT.

CDR3 amino acids: CAISARQGDTNQPQHF. In nucleotides, the CDR3 is TGTGCCATCAGTGCTCGACAGGGGGATACCAATCAGCCCCAGCATTTT. V is TRBV10-3 and J is TRBJ1-5; 9 bases align to TRBD1. Germline V gene sequence: CDR1 ENHRY, CDR2 SYGVKD. V was clipped by 4 bases and J by 3 bases; unmatched bases: 7. This CDR3 is 16 amino acids long.

V is TRBV5-4 and J is TRBJ2-7, with 9 bases that match TRBD2. CDR1 and CDR2 from the germline V gene are SGHNT and YYREEE (reference sequence). The CDR3 length is 15 residues. The trim removed 0 bases at V and 4 bases at J, leaving 5 bases unmatched. This CDR3 reads CASSLADSGGYEQYV. The CDR3 DNA is TGTGCCAGCAGCTTGGCCGATAGCGGGGGATACGAGCAGTACGTC.

The chain couples TRBV24-1 to TRBJ2-2, with D possibly being TRBD2 (6 bases). There are 14 residues in the CDR3. V was clipped by 9 bases and J by 3 bases, with 13 bases between them. Looked up from germline, CDR1 is KGHDR and CDR2 is SFDVKD. CDR3 loop: CATARRGDTGELFF. CDR3 in DNA: TGTGCCACCGCGCGGAGGGGCGACACCGGGGAGCTGTTTTTT.

The chain combines TRBV7-9 with TRBJ1-1; D not certain. The CDR3 contains 13 residues. Between the trimmed V and J ends, which lost 1 base and 1 base, there was a span of 4 bases. The germline V gene encodes CDR1 SEHNR and CDR2 FQNEAQ (reference sequence). The CDR3 protein is CASSLEQNTEAFF. The CDR3 nucleotides are TGTGCCAGCAGCTTAGAACAGAACACTGAAGCTTTCTTT. Full variable domain (rest looked up from reference TRBV7-9 and TRBJ1-1): DTGVSQNPRHKITKRGQNVTFRCDPISEHNRLYWYRQTLGQGPEFLTYFQNEAQLEKSRLLSDRFSAERPKGSFSTLEIQRTEQGDSAMYLCASSLEQNTEAFFGQGTRLTVV.

This chain links TRBV20-1 with TRBJ1-2; tentative D call: TRBD1 (5 bases). V was trimmed by 3 bases and J by 3 bases, leaving 11 bases between them. The CDR3 is 13 amino acids. Germline CDR1 and CDR2: DFQATT and SNEGSKA (reference sequence). The CDR3 is CSASSGVDYGYTF. In nucleotides, the CDR3 is TGCAGTGCTAGTTCGGGGGTGGACTATGGCTACACCTTC.